This TCR beta chain was documented in a study of CD8 T cells in ankylosing spondylitis (dated by TCRdb to 2017 to 2019). About the full investigation: The study set out to find disease-linked TCR variants by profiling T cell receptor beta repertoires in ankylosing spondylitis patients and healthy donors. The whole study cohort included over 85 healthy donors and about two dozen ankylosing spondylitis patients. Peripheral blood was sampled, and synovial fluid was also collected from ankylosing spondylitis patients. Results the study describes overall, beyond this receptor: Blood from ankylosing spondylitis patients appeared to be characterized by a TCR beta motif made up of under ten highly homologous amino acid variants. The disease-linked clones were reported as significantly enriched in matched synovial fluid samples from ankylosing spondylitis patients. In peripheral blood, the disease-linked clones were found at relatively low frequencies and had a CD8+ phenotype. Some TCR beta motif variants had previously been reported in synovial fluid and blood of reactive arthritis patients, which suggested common disease-initiation mechanisms.

Synovial fluid samples and blood samples obtained from the same ankylosing spondylitis patients were matched. The reads were generated on an Illumina HiSeq 2500. Quantitative 5'-RACE with molecular barcodes was the method used to prepare the TCR beta libraries. Under the source paper's analysis protocol: A new computational method, built on a probabilistic model of VDJ rearrangement, was used to identify disease-linked TCR variants. TCRdb handled the public reads itself, with Q25 trimming in fastp and clone calling in MiXCR, and kept productive beta chains. For every CDR3 protein sequence, its rows merge into one entry that carries the most common genes and DNA. The V and J calls and clone size come from TCRdb's table, not from the authors' own analysis. In this sample the table shows 130,000 to 150,000 distinct CDR3 sequences, 7% to 10% of which occur a single time. The leading ten clones occupy more than 7% of the sample.

Trimming removed 1 base from V and 7 bases from J, leaving 8 bases between the germline ends. Inclusive of the bounding cysteine and phenylalanine, the CDR3 is 13 residues long. This entry keeps only the CDR3 DNA: 39 bases, framed from base 1. Reading the germline V gene gives CDR1 SGHTA and CDR2 FQGNSA. With regard to this clonotype: What this receptor recognizes is not known. No base quality values were provided; no much bigger clone lies one nucleotide off.

The clonotype comes from a male donor with ankylosing spondylitis. Recombination linked TRBV7-2 to TRBJ2-1, with the D gene not confidently named. The sample comprised synovial fluid, either unsorted or a sorted T cell fraction (not recorded which). The CDR3 corresponds to CASSLGTANEQFF. The DNA is TGTGCCAGCAGCTTAGGAACAGCGAATGAGCAGTTCTTC.